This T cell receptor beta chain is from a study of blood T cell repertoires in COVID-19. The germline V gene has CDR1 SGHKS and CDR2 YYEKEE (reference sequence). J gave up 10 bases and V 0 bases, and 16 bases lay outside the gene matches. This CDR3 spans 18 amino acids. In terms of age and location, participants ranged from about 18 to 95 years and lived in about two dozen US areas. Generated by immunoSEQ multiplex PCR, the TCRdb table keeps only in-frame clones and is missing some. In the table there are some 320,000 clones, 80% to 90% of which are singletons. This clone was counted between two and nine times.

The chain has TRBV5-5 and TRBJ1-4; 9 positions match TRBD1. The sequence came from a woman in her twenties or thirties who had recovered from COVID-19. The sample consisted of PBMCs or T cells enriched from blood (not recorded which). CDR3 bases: TGTGCCAGCAGCTTGGCACCGACAGGGGGTGACCCTATGGGAAAACTGTTTTTT. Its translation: CASSLAPTGGDPMGKLFF.